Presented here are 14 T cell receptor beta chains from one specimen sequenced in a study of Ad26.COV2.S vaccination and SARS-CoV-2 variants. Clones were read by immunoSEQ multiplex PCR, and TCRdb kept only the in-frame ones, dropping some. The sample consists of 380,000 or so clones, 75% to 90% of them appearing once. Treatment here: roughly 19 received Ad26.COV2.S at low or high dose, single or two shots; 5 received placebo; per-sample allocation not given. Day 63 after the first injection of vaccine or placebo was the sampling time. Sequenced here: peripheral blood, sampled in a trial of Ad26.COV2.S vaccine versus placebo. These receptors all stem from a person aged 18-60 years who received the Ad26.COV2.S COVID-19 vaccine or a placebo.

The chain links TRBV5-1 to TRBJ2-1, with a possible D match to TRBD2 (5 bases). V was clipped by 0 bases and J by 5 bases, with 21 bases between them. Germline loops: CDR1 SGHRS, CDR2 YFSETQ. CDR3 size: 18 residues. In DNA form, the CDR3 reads TGCGCCAGCAGCTTGGCCAGTGGTAGAGCGGCTATAAACAATGAGCAGTTCTTC. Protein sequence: CASSLASGRAAINNEQFF.

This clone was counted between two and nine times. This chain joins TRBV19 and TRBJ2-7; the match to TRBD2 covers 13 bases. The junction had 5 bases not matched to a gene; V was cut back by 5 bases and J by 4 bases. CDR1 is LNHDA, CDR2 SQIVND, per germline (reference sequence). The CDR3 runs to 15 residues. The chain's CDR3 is CASSPALAGGYEQYF. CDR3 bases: TGTGCCAGTAGTCCGGCACTAGCGGGAGGGTACGAGCAGTACTTC.

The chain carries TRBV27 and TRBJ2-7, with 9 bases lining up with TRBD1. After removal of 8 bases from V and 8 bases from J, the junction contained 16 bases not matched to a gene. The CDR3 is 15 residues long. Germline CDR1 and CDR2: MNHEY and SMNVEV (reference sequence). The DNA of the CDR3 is TGTGCCAGCCTCTCCTCTGGCCGGGACAGGGATCAGCAGTACTTC. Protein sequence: CASLSSGRDRDQQYF.

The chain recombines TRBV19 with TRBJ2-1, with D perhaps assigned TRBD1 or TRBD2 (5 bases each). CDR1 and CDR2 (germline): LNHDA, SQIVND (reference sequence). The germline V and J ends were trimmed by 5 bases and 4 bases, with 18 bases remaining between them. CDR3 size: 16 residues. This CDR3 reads CASSPGDGGRYNEQFF. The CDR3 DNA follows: TGTGCCAGTAGTCCGGGTGATGGGGGACGTTACAATGAGCAGTTCTTC. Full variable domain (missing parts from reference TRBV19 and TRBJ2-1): DGGITQSPKYLFRKEGQNVTLSCEQNLNHDAMYWYRQDPGQGLRLIYYSQIVNDFQKGDIAEGYSVSREKKESFPLTVTSAQKNPTAFYLCASSPGDGGRYNEQFFGPGTRLTVL.

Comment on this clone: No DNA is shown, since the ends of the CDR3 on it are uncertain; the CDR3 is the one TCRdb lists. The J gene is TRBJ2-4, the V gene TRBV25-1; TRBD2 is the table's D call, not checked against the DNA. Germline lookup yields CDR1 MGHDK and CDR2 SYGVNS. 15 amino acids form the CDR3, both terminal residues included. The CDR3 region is CASSSSGALKNIQYF.

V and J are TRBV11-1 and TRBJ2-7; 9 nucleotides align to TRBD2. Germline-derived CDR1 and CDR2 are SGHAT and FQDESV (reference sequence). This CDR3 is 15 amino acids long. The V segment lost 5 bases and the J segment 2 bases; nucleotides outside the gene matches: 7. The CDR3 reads CASSPGSSGAYEQYF. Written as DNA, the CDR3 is TGTGCCAGCAGCCCTGGTTCTAGCGGGGCCTACGAGCAGTACTTC. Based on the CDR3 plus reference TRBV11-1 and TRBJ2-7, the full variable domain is EAEVAQSPRYKITEKSQAVAFWCDPISGHATLYWYRQILGQGPELLVQFQDESVVDDSQLPKDRFSAERLKGVDSTLKIQPAELGDSAMYLCASSPGSSGAYEQYFGPGTRLTVT.

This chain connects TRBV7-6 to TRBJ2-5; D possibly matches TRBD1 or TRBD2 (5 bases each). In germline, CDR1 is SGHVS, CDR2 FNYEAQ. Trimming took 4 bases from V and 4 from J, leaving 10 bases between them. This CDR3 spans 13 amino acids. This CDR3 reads CASSSTGLETQYF. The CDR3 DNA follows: TGTGCCAGCAGCTCAACAGGACTAGAGACCCAGTACTTC.

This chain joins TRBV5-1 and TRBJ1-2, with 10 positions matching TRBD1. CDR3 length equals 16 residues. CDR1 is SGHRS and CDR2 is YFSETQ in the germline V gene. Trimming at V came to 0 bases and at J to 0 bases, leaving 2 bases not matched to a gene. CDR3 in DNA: TGCGCCAGCAGCTTGGGAGGACAGGGGGCTAACTATGGCTACACCTTC. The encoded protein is CASSLGGQGANYGYTF.

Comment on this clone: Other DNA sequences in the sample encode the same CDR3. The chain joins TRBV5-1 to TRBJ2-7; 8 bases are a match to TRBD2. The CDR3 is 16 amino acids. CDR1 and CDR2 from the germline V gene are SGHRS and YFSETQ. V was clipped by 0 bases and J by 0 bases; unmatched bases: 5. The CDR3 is CASSLDSGGSSYEQYF. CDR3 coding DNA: TGCGCCAGCAGCTTGGATTCGGGGGGGAGCTCCTACGAGCAGTACTTC.

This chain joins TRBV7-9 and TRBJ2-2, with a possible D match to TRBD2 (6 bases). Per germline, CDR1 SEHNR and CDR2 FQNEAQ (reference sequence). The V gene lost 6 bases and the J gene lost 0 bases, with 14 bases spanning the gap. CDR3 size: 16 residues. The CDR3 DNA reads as TGTGCCAGCAGAGAACGCGGGACCACGAACACCGGGGAGCTGTTTTTT. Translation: CASRERGTTNTGELFF.

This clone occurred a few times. The DNA for the CDR3 is TGTGCCAGCAGCTTAGTAAGGGGGGCAGGAGAAGCTTTCTTT. It is translated as CASSLVRGAGEAFF. This chain uses TRBV7-9 with TRBJ1-1; D may be TRBD1 (6 bases). V shed 1 base and J shed 8 bases, with 14 bases lying between them. CDR3 length: 14 residues. CDR1 is SEHNR and CDR2 is FQNEAQ in the germline V gene (reference sequence).

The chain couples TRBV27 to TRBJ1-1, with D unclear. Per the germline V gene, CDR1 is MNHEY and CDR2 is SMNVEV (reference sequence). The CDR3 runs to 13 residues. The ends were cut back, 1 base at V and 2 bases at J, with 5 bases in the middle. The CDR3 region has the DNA TGTGCCAGCAGTTTATATCCCAACACTGAAGCTTTCTTT. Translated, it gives CASSLYPNTEAFF.

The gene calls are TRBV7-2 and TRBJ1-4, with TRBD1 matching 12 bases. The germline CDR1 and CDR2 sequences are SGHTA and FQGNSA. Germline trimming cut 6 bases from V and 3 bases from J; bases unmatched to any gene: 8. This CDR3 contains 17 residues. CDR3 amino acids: CASSPMGQGAANEKLFF. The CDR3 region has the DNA TGTGCCAGCAGTCCGATGGGACAGGGGGCGGCTAATGAAAAACTGTTTTTT.

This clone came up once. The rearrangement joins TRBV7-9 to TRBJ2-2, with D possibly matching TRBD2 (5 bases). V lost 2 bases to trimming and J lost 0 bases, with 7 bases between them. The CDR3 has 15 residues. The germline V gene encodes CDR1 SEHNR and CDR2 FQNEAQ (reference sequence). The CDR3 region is CASSLTGTNTGELFF. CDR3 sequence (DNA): TGTGCCAGCAGCTTAACGGGGACGAACACCGGGGAGCTGTTTTTT.